This TCR beta chain was identified in a study of glioma-infiltrating T cells after dendritic cell vaccination. This CDR3 is 12 amino acids long. The germline CDR1 and CDR2 sequences are MNHEY and SVGAGI. Trimming cost V 7 bases and J 3 bases; bases outside gene matches: 2. Time point specified: after dendritic cell vaccination, including at tumor progression/relapse. Profiling relied on immunoSEQ multiplex PCR, and the TCRdb table lists in-frame clones only, not all of them. There are tens of thousands of clones in the sample; 87% occur only once, and about 2.3% lies in the top ten. The chain employs TRBV6-5 and TRBJ1-1; TRBD1 matches at 7 bases. This material consisted of blood, taken after dendritic cell vaccination. This clonotype was obtained from a human donor with glioblastoma. The CDR3 sequence is CASNRGDTEAFF. The CDR3 region has the DNA TGTGCCAGCAACAGGGGAGACACTGAAGCTTTCTTT.